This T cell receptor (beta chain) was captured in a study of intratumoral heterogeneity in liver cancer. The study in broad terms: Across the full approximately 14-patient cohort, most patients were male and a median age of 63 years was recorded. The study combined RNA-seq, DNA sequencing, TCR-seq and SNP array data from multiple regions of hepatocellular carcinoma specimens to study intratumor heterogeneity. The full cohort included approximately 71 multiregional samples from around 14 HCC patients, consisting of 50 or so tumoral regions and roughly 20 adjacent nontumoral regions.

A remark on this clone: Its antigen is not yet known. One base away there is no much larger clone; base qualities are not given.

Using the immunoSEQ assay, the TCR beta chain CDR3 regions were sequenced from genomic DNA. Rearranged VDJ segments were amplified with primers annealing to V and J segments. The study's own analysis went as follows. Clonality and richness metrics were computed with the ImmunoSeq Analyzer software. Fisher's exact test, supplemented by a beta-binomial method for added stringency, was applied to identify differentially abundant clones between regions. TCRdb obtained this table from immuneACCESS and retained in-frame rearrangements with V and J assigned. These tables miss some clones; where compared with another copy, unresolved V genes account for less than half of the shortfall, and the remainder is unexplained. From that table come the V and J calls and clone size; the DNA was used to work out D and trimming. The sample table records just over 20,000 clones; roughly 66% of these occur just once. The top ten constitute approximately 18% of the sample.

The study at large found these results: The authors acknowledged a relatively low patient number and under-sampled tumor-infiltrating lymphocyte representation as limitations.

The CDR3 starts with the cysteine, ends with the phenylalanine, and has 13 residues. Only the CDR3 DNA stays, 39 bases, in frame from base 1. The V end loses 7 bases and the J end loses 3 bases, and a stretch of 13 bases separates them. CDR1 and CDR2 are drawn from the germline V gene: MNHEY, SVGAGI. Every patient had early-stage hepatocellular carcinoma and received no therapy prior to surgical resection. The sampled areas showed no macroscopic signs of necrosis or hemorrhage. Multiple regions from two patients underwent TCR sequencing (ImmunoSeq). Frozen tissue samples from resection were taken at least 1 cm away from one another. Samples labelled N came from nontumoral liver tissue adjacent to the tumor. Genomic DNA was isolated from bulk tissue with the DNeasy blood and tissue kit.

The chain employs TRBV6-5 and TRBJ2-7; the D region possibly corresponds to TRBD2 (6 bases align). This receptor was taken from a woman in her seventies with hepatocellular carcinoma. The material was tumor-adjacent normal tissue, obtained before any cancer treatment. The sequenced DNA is TGTGCCAGCACCGGGGACTTGTACTACGAGCAGTACTTC. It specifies CASTGDLYYEQYF.